This entry lists 5 T cell receptor beta chains sequenced from one sample in a study of response to subunit inactivated influenza vaccine. TCRdb recomputed calls from the RT-PCR reads with MiXCR, one row per CDR3 protein. This table holds more than 150,000 distinct CDR3 sequences, roughly a tenth found once. The source material was CD8+ T cells sorted from PBMCs, sampled roughly 24 months after vaccination. The receptors originated from a man aged 50 to 75 who received an inactivated influenza vaccine.

This clonotype was seen more than once but under ten times. The chain recombines TRBV20-1 with TRBJ2-2, with D unresolved. The CDR3 length is 13 residues. In germline, CDR1 is DFQATT, CDR2 SNEGSKA (reference sequence). V lost 6 bases and J 5 bases, leaving 13 bases between the germline ends. The CDR3 loop reads CSANDGTTGELFF. As DNA, the CDR3 is TGCAGTGCCAATGACGGAACAACCGGGGAGCTGTTTTTT.

The chain carries TRBV6-1 and TRBJ2-2; D perhaps matches TRBD2 (6 bases). Germline CDR1 MNHNS, CDR2 SASEGT. V shed 6 bases and J shed 4 bases, with 18 bases lying between them. This CDR3 is built from 16 residues. The CDR3 loop is CASSLAGQGRTGELFF. The CDR3 DNA follows: TGTGCCAGCAGCCTCGCGGGGCAGGGACGCACCGGGGAGCTGTTTTTT.

This clonotype occurred a few times. This sequence joins TRBV12-3 or TRBV12-4 and TRBJ2-3, with D possibly being TRBD1 (5 bases). The CDR3 consists of 15 residues. V dropped 5 bases and J dropped 2 bases, with 14 bases sitting between them. CDR3 coding DNA: TGTGCCAGCAGTACCCAAGGACAAGCCACAGATACGCAGTATTTT. It encodes CASSTQGQATDTQYF.

This clonotype was observed a handful of times. This chain uses TRBV7-2 with TRBJ2-7, with 11 bases matching TRBD2. V lost 3 bases, J lost 7 bases, and 5 bases stayed unmatched. The CDR3 runs to 14 residues. CDR1 and CDR2 (germline): SGHTA, FQGNSA. CDR3 bases: TGTGCCAGCAGCTTGGGACTAGCGGCTGGTGAGCAGTACTTC. Translation gives CASSLGLAAGEQYF.

This clonotype occurred a few times. The chain employs TRBV2 and TRBJ1-1; no clear D gene. Between the trimmed V and J ends, which lost 0 bases and 0 bases, there was a span of 14 bases. This CDR3 contains 17 residues. The germline gives CDR1 SNHLY, CDR2 FYNNEI. CDR3 sequence reads: CASSEADVQLMNTEAFF. DNA for the CDR3: TGTGCCAGCAGTGAAGCGGATGTACAGCTGATGAACACTGAAGCTTTCTTT.